Only a few counts were recorded for the clone carrying this TCR beta chain. RNA extraction and reverse transcription yielded cDNA as sequencing template. Libraries were prepared by immunoSEQ multiplex PCR; TCRdb keeps only in-frame clonotypes and omits some of them. The sample lists about 34,000 clones, approximately 58% seen once, with approximately 40% in the top ten. The source of the sample is a study of CD8+ T cells in alopecia areata. The CDR3 length is 14 residues. The V end lost 2 bases, the J end lost 3 bases, and 11 bases lay between the germline ends. Germline V gives CDR1 SEHNR, CDR2 FQNEAQ (reference sequence).

The sample comprised NKG2D-high CD8+ T cells sorted from blood. The chain combines TRBV7-9 with TRBJ2-7, with TRBD1 as a possible D gene (5 bases). This TCR came from a human donor with alopecia areata. CDR3 nucleotide sequence: TGTGCCAGCAGCTTACGACAGACACACTACGAGCAGTACTTC. This encodes CASSLRQTHYEQYF.